The 25 T cell receptor beta chains listed next were all sequenced from one sample in a study of glioma-infiltrating T cells after dendritic cell vaccination. Using immunoSEQ multiplex PCR, the repertoire was profiled, and TCRdb retains in-frame clones only, with some absent. The sample lists fewer than 85,000 clones; about four fifths were seen once. The starting material was blood, obtained before dendritic cell vaccination. The receptor source for this set is a human donor with glioblastoma.

V is TRBV27 and J is TRBJ1-2; 8 bases line up with TRBD1. Germline assignment: CDR1 MNHEY and CDR2 SMNVEV (reference sequence). The CDR3 loop spans 16 amino acids. V trimming: 3 bases; J trimming: 7 bases; junction bases outside the gene matches: 13. The CDR3 protein is CASSFYLGQGAGGYTF. The CDR3 DNA reads TGTGCCAGCAGTTTTTACCTAGGGCAGGGGGCGGGTGGCTACACCTTC.

The CDR3 sequence: CASSLDPYTGELFF. The CDR3 DNA is TGTGCCAGCAGCTTAGATCCGTACACCGGGGAGCTGTTTTTT. The chain employs TRBV11-2 and TRBJ2-2; D unclear. This CDR3 region has 14 residues. The V and J ends lost 0 bases and 3 bases respectively, with 5 bases between them. Germline lookup yields CDR1 SGHAT and CDR2 FQNNGV.

This chain links TRBV7-9 with TRBJ2-5; 7 positions agree with TRBD2. Germline CDR1 and CDR2: SEHNR and FQNEAQ (reference sequence). V lost 3 bases, J lost 0 bases, and 4 bases stayed unmatched. The CDR3 is 15 residues long. CDR3 sequence reads: CASSFLGLDQETQYF. CDR3 DNA: TGTGCCAGCAGCTTTCTAGGACTAGACCAAGAGACCCAGTACTTC. Looking up the rest from reference TRBV7-9 and TRBJ2-5 gives the full variable domain: DTGVSQNPRHKITKRGQNVTFRCDPISEHNRLYWYRQTLGQGPEFLTYFQNEAQLEKSRLLSDRFSAERPKGSFSTLEIQRTEQGDSAMYLCASSFLGLDQETQYFGPGTRLLVL.

The chain has TRBV29-1 and TRBJ2-3; 12 bases line up with TRBD2. CDR1 and CDR2 from the germline V gene are SQVTM and ANQGSEA. The V gene end was trimmed by 4 bases and the J gene end by 3 bases; junction bases not matched to a gene: 5. The CDR3 extends over 15 amino acids. The CDR3 nucleotides read TGCAGCGTTGGATCCCTAGCGGGAGGGACAGATACGCAGTATTTT. Encoded protein: CSVGSLAGGTDTQYF.

This clone showed up just once. The gene calls are TRBV7-9 and TRBJ1-3, with a tentative D call TRBD1 (6 bases). V was clipped by 6 bases and J by 0 bases, with 12 bases between them. The germline V gene encodes CDR1 SEHNR and CDR2 FQNEAQ (reference sequence). The CDR3 covers 15 residues. The CDR3 nucleotides read TGTGCCAGCAGTCCGGGACACCTCTCTGGAAACACCATATATTTT. Translated, it gives CASSPGHLSGNTIYF.

The chain employs TRBV5-4 and TRBJ2-1, with 7 bases matching TRBD1. Germline V lookup: CDR1 SGHNT, CDR2 YYREEE (reference sequence). The CDR3 has 13 amino acids. Germline trimming cut 4 bases from V and 7 bases from J; bases unmatched to any gene: 5. DNA of the CDR3: TGTGCCAGCAGCGAAAGGGGGCGGAATGAGCAGTTCTTC. Its protein product is CASSERGRNEQFF.

This clone has a handful of counts. The chain joins TRBV18 to TRBJ1-2; D is uncertain. This CDR3 has 13 amino acids. Deletions cut 2 bases from V and 4 bases from J, with 8 bases between. Germline V CDR1 and CDR2: KGHSH, LQKENI. CDR3 region: CASSPREVYGYTF. DNA for the CDR3: TGTGCCAGCTCACCAAGGGAGGTCTATGGCTACACCTTC.

The rearrangement joins TRBV4-1 to TRBJ2-2; D gene ambiguous. Between the trimmed V and J ends, which lost 4 bases and 5 bases, there was a span of 11 bases. The CDR3 contains 14 residues. Germline CDR1 MGHRA, CDR2 YSYEKL. The CDR3 DNA reads as TGCGCCAGCAGCCCGGTTGGGCTGACCGGGGAGCTGTTTTTT. Translated: CASSPVGLTGELFF.

This clone was detected only a few times. This chain uses TRBV19 with TRBJ2-7; 8 nucleotides align to TRBD2. With 7 bases clipped from V and 3 bases from J, the junction kept 2 bases outside the gene matches. This CDR3 region has 12 residues. Looked up from germline, CDR1 is LNHDA and CDR2 is SQIVND (reference sequence). CDR3 sequence (DNA): TGTGCCAGTATAAGCGGGAGCTACGAGCAGTACGTC. Translated: CASISGSYEQYV.

V usage is TRBV18 and J usage is TRBJ2-1; 13 positions match TRBD2. Germline V gene sequence: CDR1 KGHSH, CDR2 LQKENI. Trimming at V came to 3 bases and at J to 9 bases, leaving 8 bases not matched to a gene. The CDR3 spans 16 residues. CDR3 DNA: TGTGCCAGCTCACCGCAACTAGCGGGGGGGCGAGGTGAGCAGTTCTTC. Amino acids: CASSPQLAGGRGEQFF.

The chain couples TRBV6-5 to TRBJ1-2; possible D gene TRBD1, 5 bases. Germline-derived CDR1 and CDR2 are MNHEY and SVGAGI. Trimming took 2 bases from V and 2 from J, leaving 12 bases between them. This CDR3 comprises 15 residues. The CDR3 spells CASSYGRGLNYGYTF. DNA of the CDR3: TGTGCCAGCAGTTACGGAAGGGGCCTGAACTATGGCTACACCTTC.

The rearrangement links TRBV2 to TRBJ1-2, with D maybe TRBD1 (6 bases). The CDR3 length is 14 residues. In germline, CDR1 is SNHLY, CDR2 FYNNEI. Trimming took 4 bases from V and 5 from J, leaving 14 bases between them. The CDR3 loop is CASSGLLGAYGYTF. Here the CDR3 DNA reads TGTGCCAGCAGTGGTTTGCTGGGGGCTTATGGCTACACCTTC.

Written as DNA, the CDR3 is TGTGCCAGCAGTTCCCTAAGCGGGAGGGCCCCCAATGAGCAGTTCTTC. This codes for CASSSLSGRAPNEQFF. This chain links TRBV6-5 with TRBJ2-1; 10 positions agree with TRBD2. The CDR3 is 16 amino acids. The V gene's germline CDR1 is MNHEY and CDR2 SVGAGI. After removal of 4 bases from V and 6 bases from J, the junction contained 9 bases not matched to a gene.

Comment on this clone: Other DNA sequences of this sample code for an identical CDR3. This chain joins TRBV5-1 and TRBJ2-5, with D unclear. Trimming stripped 1 base from V and 3 bases from J, with 7 bases between. Germline CDR1 is SGHRS and CDR2 is YFSETQ. This CDR3 region has 13 residues. CDR3 residues: CASSLLAEETQYF. The CDR3 DNA reads as TGCGCCAGCAGCTTGTTGGCCGAAGAGACCCAGTACTTC.

The CDR3 DNA is TGTGCCAGCAGTGAAGGGGTTGTGCGGGAGACCCAGTACTTC. Protein: CASSEGVVRETQYF. This sequence joins TRBV6-1 and TRBJ2-5; D not certain. Germline V gene lookup returns CDR1 MNHNS and CDR2 SASEGT. The germline V and J ends were trimmed by 1 base and 5 bases, with 11 bases remaining between them. The CDR3 runs 14 residues.

The V gene is TRBV4-2, the J gene TRBJ2-3; 8 bases are a match to TRBD2. CDR3 size: 16 residues. J gave up 2 bases and V 0 bases, and 4 bases lay outside the gene matches. Germline V gives CDR1 LGHNA, CDR2 YNFKEQ. The chain's CDR3 is CASSQEASGFTDTQYF. The DNA for the CDR3 is TGTGCCAGCAGCCAAGAGGCTAGCGGGTTCACAGATACGCAGTATTTT.

The V and J genes are TRBV13 and TRBJ2-1; 8 nucleotides align to TRBD1. The junction had 5 bases not matched to a gene; V was cut back by 3 bases and J by 1 base. This CDR3 is built from 16 residues. Germline values: CDR1 PRHDT, CDR2 FYEKMQ (reference sequence). CDR3 residues: CASSFKTGGSYNEQFF. The CDR3 bases are TGTGCCAGCAGCTTTAAAACAGGGGGGTCCTACAATGAGCAGTTCTTC.

The chain couples TRBV7-6 to TRBJ2-2; 10 positions match TRBD2. V lost 5 bases, J lost 5 bases, and 8 bases stayed unmatched. The V gene's germline CDR1 is SGHVS and CDR2 FNYEAQ. There are 16 residues in the CDR3. CDR3: CASSDTSGRVTGELFF. In DNA, the CDR3 is TGTGCCAGCAGCGACACAAGCGGGAGGGTAACCGGGGAGCTGTTTTTT.

The chain employs TRBV21-1 and TRBJ2-7; the listed D gene, TRBD2, was not tested against the DNA. TRBV21-1 is designated a pseudogene. The CDR3 extends over 14 amino acids. The CDR3 here is CASSKKTSPYEQYV. The CDR3 DNA reads as TGTGCCAGCAGCAAGAAGACTAGCCCCTACGAGCAGTACGTC.

The J gene is TRBJ2-7, the V gene TRBV6-1; TRBD2 aligns across 7 bases. The ends lost 1 base at V and 2 bases at J; junction bases unmatched: 5. The CDR3 is made up of 15 amino acids. Germline V gene lookup returns CDR1 MNHNS and CDR2 SASEGT. The CDR3 bases are TGTGCCAGCAGTGAAGTTCCCGGGACTACCTACGAGCAGTACGTC. This gives the protein CASSEVPGTTYEQYV.

The V call is TRBV6-1, the J call TRBJ2-4; possible D gene TRBD2, 5 bases. CDR3 length: 15 amino acids. Between the trimmed V and J ends, which lost 4 bases and 8 bases, there was a span of 18 bases. The germline V gene has CDR1 MNHNS and CDR2 SASEGT. Here the CDR3 reads CASSARTAPVDIQYF. The DNA for the CDR3 is TGTGCCAGCAGTGCCCGGACTGCCCCTGTGGACATTCAGTACTTC.

The chain uses TRBV6-6 and TRBJ2-7, with TRBD1 matching 10 bases. The J segment lost 3 bases and the V segment lost 0 bases, leaving 2 bases of the junction unmatched. CDR1 and CDR2 from the germline V gene are MNHNY and SVGAGI (reference sequence). The CDR3 is 15 amino acids. The CDR3 loop is CASSYSGTGVYEQYV. The CDR3 DNA follows: TGTGCCAGCAGTTACTCTGGGACAGGGGTCTACGAGCAGTACGTC.

The CDR3: CASSQDYGEGGDNEKLFF. Written as DNA, the CDR3 is TGCGCCAGCAGCCAAGATTACGGGGAGGGGGGGGATAATGAAAAACTGTTTTTT. The V gene is TRBV4-1, the J gene TRBJ1-4, with D possibly matching TRBD1 (6 bases). V lost 0 bases and J 4 bases, leaving 18 bases between the germline ends. CDR1 and CDR2 from the germline V gene are MGHRA and YSYEKL. The CDR3 covers 18 residues.

The CDR3 DNA follows: TGTGCCAGTAGCCTTCCCGGACAGGGCACTGAAGCTTTCTTT. This gives the protein CASSLPGQGTEAFF. V gene TRBV19 combines with J gene TRBJ1-1, with 8 bases aligning to TRBD1. The CDR3 covers 14 residues. In germline, CDR1 is LNHDA, CDR2 SQIVND (reference sequence). V shed 6 bases, J shed 4 bases, and the junction held 7 bases outside the gene matches.

J is TRBJ1-1 and V is TRBV7-9, with TRBD1 matching 8 bases. Per germline, CDR1 SEHNR and CDR2 FQNEAQ (reference sequence). After removal of 5 bases from V and 1 base from J, the junction contained 9 bases not matched to a gene. The length of the CDR3 is 16 residues. The CDR3 sequence: CASSPGQGRTNTEAFF. CDR3 nucleotides: TGTGCCAGCAGCCCCGGACAGGGACGTACGAACACTGAAGCTTTCTTT.